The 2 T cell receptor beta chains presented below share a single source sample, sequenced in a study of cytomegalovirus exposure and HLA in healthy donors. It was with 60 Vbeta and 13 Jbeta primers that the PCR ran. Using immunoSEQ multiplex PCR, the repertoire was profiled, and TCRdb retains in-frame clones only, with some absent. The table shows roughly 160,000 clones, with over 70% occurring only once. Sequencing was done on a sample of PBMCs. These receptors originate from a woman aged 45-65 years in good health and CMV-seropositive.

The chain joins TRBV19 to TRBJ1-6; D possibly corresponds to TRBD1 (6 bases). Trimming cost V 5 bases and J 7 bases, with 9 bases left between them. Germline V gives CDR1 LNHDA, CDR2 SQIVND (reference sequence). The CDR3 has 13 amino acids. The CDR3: CASSEDRNSPLHF. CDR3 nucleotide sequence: TGTGCCAGTAGTGAGGACAGAAATTCACCCCTCCACTTT.

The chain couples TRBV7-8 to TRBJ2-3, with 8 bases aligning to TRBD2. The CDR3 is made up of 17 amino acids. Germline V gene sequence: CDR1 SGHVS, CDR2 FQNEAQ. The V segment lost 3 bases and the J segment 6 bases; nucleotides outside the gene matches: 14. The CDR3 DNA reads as TGTGCCAGCAGCTTCGTGATCCGGGAGGGAGAGGGGGATACGCAGTATTTT. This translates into CASSFVIREGEGDTQYF.